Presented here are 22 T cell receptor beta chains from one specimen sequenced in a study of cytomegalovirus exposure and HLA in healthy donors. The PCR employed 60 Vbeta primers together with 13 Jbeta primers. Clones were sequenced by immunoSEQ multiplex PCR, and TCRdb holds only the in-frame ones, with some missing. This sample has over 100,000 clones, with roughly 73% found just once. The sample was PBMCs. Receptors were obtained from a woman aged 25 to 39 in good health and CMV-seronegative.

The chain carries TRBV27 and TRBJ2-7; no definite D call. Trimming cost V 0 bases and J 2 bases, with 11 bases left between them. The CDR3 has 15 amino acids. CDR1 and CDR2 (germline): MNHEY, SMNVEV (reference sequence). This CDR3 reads CASSLSQYKTYEQYF. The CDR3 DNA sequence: TGTGCCAGCAGTTTATCACAGTACAAGACCTACGAGCAGTACTTC.

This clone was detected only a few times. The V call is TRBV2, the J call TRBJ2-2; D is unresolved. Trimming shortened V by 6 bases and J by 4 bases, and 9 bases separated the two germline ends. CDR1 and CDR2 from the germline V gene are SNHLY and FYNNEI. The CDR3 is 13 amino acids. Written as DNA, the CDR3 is TGTGCCAGCAGACCTATCCGCACCGGGGAGCTGTTTTTT. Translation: CASRPIRTGELFF.

The CDR3 bases are TGTGCCAGCAGCTTTCAACTAGCGGATGTTGAGCAGTTCTTC. Protein: CASSFQLADVEQFF. The gene calls are TRBV7-9 and TRBJ2-1; TRBD2 aligns across 8 bases. V was clipped by 3 bases and J by 9 bases; unmatched bases: 7. The germline CDR1 and CDR2 sequences are SEHNR and FQNEAQ (reference sequence). The CDR3 is 14 amino acids.

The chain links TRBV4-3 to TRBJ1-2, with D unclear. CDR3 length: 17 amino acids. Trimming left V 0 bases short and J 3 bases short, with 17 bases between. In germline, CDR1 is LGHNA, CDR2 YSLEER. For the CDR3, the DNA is TGCGCCAGCAGCCAAGATATAGATTCCCACCCCCACTATGGCTACACCTTC. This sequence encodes CASSQDIDSHPHYGYTF.

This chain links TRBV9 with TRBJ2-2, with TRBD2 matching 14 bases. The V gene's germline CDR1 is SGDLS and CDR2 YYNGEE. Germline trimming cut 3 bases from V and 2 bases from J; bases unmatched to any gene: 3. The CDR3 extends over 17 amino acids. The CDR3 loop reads CASSGGLAGGNTGELFF. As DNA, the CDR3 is TGTGCCAGCAGCGGAGGACTAGCGGGGGGTAACACCGGGGAGCTGTTTTTT.

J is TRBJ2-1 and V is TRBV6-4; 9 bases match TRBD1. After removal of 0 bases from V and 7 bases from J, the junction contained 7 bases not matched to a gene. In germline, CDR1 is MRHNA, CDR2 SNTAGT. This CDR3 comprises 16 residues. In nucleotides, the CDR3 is TGTGCCAGCAGTGACTCACAGGGGGCCGGGTCGAATGAGCAGTTCTTC. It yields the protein CASSDSQGAGSNEQFF.

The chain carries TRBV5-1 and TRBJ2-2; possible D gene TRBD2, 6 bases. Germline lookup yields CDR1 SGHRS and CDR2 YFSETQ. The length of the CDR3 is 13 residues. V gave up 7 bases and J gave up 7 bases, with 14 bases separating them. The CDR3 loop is CASQDYRNGELFF. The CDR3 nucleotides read TGCGCCAGCCAGGACTATAGGAACGGGGAGCTGTTTTTT. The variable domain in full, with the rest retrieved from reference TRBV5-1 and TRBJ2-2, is KAGVTQTPRYLIKTRGQQVTLSCSPISGHRSVSWYQQTPGQGLQFLFEYFSETQRNKGNFPGRFSGRQFSNSRSEMNVSTLELGDSALYLCASQDYRNGELFFGEGSRLTVL.

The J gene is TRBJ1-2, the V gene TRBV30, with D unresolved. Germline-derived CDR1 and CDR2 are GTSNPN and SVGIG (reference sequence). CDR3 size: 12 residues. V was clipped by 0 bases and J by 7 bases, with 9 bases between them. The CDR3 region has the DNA TGTGCCTGGAGTGTCGGTACCCCTGGCTACACCTTC. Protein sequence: CAWSVGTPGYTF.

The CDR3 spells CATSREAYVASNTEAFF. CDR3 nucleotide sequence: TGTGCCACCAGCAGAGAAGCCTACGTAGCCTCGAACACTGAAGCTTTCTTT. The V call is TRBV15, the J call TRBJ1-1; D gene uncertain. The V gene's germline CDR1 is LNHNV and CDR2 YYDKDF (reference sequence). V lost 0 bases and J lost 1, with 15 bases in between. This CDR3 comprises 17 residues.

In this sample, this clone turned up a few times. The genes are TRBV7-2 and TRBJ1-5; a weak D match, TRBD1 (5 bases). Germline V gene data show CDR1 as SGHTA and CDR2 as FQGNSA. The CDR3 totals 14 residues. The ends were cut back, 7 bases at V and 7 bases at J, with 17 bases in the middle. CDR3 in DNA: TGTGCCAGCACCTTGTGGGGCGGGAGCCAGCCCCAGCATTTT. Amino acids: CASTLWGGSQPQHF.

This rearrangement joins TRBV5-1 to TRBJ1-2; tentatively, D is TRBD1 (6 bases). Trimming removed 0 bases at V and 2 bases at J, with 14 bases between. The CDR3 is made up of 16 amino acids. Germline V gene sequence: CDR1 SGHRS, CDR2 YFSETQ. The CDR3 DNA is TGCGCCAGCAGCTTGGCCCTTGACAGGCGAAACTATGGCTACACCTTC. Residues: CASSLALDRRNYGYTF.

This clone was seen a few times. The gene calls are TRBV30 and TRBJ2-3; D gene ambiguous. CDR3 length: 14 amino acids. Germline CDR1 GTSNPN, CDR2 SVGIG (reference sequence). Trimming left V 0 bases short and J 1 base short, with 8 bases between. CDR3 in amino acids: CAWSVLQGTDTQYF. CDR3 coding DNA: TGTGCCTGGAGTGTACTCCAGGGCACAGATACGCAGTATTTT.

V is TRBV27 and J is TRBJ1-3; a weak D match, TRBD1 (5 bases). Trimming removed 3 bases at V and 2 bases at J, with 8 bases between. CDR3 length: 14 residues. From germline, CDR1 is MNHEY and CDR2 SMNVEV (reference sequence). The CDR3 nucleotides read TGTGCCAGCAGTTTGCAAGGGGCTGGAAACACCATATATTTT. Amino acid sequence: CASSLQGAGNTIYF.

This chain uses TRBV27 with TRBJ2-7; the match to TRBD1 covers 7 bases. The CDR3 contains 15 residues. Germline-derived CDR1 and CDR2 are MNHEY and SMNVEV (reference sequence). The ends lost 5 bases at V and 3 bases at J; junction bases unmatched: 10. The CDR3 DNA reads TGTGCCAGCAGTCCGTCGATGGCAGGGGGCTACGAGCAGTACTTC. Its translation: CASSPSMAGGYEQYF.

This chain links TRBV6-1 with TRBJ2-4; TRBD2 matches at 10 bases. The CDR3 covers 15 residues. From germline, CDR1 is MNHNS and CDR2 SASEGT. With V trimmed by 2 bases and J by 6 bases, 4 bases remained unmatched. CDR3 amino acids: CASSEQKRGGNIQYF. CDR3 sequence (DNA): TGTGCCAGCAGTGAACAAAAGCGGGGGGGAAACATTCAGTACTTC.

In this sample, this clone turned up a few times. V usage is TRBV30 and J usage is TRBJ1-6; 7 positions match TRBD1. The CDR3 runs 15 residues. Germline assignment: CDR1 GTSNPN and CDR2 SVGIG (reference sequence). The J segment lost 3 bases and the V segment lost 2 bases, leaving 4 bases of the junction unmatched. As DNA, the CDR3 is TGTGCCTGGAGTTCCAGGACAGGCTATAATTCACCCCTCCACTTT. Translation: CAWSSRTGYNSPLHF.

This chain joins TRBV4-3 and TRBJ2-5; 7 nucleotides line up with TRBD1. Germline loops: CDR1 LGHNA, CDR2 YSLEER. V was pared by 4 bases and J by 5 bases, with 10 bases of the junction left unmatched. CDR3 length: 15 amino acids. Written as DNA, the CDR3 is TGCGCCAGCAGCCCCTCGCAGGGGGTGGGGGAGACCCAGTACTTC. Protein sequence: CASSPSQGVGETQYF.

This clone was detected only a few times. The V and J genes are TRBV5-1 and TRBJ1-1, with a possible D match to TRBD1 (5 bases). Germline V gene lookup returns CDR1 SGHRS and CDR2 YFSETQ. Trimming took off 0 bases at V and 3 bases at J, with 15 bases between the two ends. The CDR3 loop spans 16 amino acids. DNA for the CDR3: TGCGCCAGCAGCTTGGTGCCTGGGGGGGAATACACTGAAGCTTTCTTT. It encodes CASSLVPGGEYTEAFF.

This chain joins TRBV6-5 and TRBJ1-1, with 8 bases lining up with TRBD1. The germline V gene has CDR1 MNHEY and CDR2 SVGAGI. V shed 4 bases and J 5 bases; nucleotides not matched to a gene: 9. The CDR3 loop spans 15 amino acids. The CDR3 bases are TGTGCCAGCAGTTCCCCAGGACAGGGCCCGACTGAAGCTTTCTTT. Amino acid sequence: CASSSPGQGPTEAFF.

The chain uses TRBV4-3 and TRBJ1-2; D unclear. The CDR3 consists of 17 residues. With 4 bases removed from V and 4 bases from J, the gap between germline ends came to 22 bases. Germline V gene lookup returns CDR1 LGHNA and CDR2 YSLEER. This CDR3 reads CASSLLPNREDFYGYTF. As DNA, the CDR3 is TGCGCCAGCAGCCTCCTCCCCAACCGAGAGGACTTCTATGGCTACACCTTC.

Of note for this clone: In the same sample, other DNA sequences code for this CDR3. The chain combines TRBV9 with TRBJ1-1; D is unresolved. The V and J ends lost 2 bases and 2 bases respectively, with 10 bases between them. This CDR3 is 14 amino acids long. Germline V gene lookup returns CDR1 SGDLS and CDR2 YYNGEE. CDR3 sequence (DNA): TGTGCCAGCAGCGTGGTTCGGGGAAACACTGAAGCTTTCTTT. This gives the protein CASSVVRGNTEAFF.

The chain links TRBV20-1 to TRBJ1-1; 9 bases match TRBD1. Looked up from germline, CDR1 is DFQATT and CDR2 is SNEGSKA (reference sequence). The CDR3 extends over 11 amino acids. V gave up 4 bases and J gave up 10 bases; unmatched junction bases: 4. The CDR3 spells CSAIGTGSAFF. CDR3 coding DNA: TGCAGTGCTATCGGGACAGGGTCAGCTTTCTTT.